A single sample is the source of the 5 T cell receptor beta chains below, sequenced in a study of monozygotic twins with cystic fibrosis. Clones were sequenced by immunoSEQ multiplex PCR, and TCRdb holds only the in-frame ones, with some missing. The repertoire holds about 14,000 clones, with over 75% as singletons. Sequenced material: blood. These receptors all come from a boy younger than 18 with cystic fibrosis.

CDR3 in amino acids: CASTPDFWSSYEQYF. The DNA for the CDR3 is TGTGCCAGCACCCCCGACTTTTGGAGCTCCTACGAGCAGTACTTC. J is TRBJ2-7 and V is TRBV5-5; D unresolved. Germline values: CDR1 SGHKS, CDR2 YYEKEE (reference sequence). Trimming stripped 6 bases from V and 0 bases from J, with 16 bases between. The CDR3 has 15 amino acids.

Here the CDR3 DNA reads TGTGCCAGCAGTGATGCTGGGGTATACGAGCAGTACTTC. Amino acid sequence: CASSDAGVYEQYF. The chain joins TRBV6-6 to TRBJ2-7; D ambiguous. V shed 5 bases and J shed 4 bases, with 12 bases lying between them. Per germline, CDR1 MNHNY and CDR2 SVGAGI (reference sequence). The length of the CDR3 is 13 residues.

The chain has TRBV6-5 and TRBJ2-7; D possibly corresponds to TRBD2 (6 bases). Germline lookup yields CDR1 MNHEY and CDR2 SVGAGI. The CDR3 runs 13 residues. Trimming took off 6 bases at V and 4 bases at J, with 13 bases between the two ends. CDR3 nucleotides: TGTGCCAGCAGCCACGGGACTGGGTACGAGCAGTACTTC. Translating gives CASSHGTGYEQYF.

CDR3 loop: CASSLGARVTEAFF. The CDR3 coding sequence is TGTGCCAGCAGCTTAGGGGCCAGGGTCACTGAAGCTTTCTTT. The gene calls are TRBV7-9 and TRBJ1-1; possibly TRBD1 for D (5 bases). Trimming took 1 base from V and 4 from J, leaving 10 bases between them. CDR1 and CDR2 (germline): SEHNR, FQNEAQ (reference sequence). The CDR3 is made up of 14 amino acids. The whole variable domain, remainder taken from reference TRBV7-9 and TRBJ1-1, is DTGVSQNPRHKITKRGQNVTFRCDPISEHNRLYWYRQTLGQGPEFLTYFQNEAQLEKSRLLSDRFSAERPKGSFSTLEIQRTEQGDSAMYLCASSLGARVTEAFFGQGTRLTVV.

The chain uses TRBV12-5 and TRBJ2-5; D is perhaps TRBD2 (5 bases). Per germline, CDR1 LGHNT and CDR2 FRNRAP. Trimming removed 6 bases at V and 1 base at J, with 9 bases between. The CDR3 covers 13 residues. The CDR3 coding sequence is TGTGCTAGTGGACTAGGGATCCAAGAGACCCAGTACTTC. Protein product: CASGLGIQETQYF. The whole variable domain, filled in from reference TRBV12-5 and TRBJ2-5, reads DARVTQTPRHKVTEMGQEVTMRCQPILGHNTVFWYRQTMMQGLELLAYFRNRAPLDDSGMPKDRFSAEMPDATLATLKIQPSEPRDSAVYFCASGLGIQETQYFGPGTRLLVL.